This is a list of T cell receptor beta chains from one sample in a study of vaccination and CD4 T cells after COVID-19. The antigens for these receptors are not known. TCRdb ran MiXCR on the PCR reads and lists one entry per CDR3 protein. The top ten clones hold around 8.4% of a sample with over 11,000 distinct CDR3 sequences, under 55% of them seen once. The sequences come from CD4+ T cells from blood, cultured in vitro, collected before SARS-CoV-2 vaccination. Source of these receptors: a human donor who had recovered from COVID-19. CDR3s include the opening cysteine and the closing phenylalanine or tryptophan. Each record gives: V gene, J gene, clone size, CDR3 protein. Some rows have no size entry. The others give once, few or many, or a class for an expanded clone.

v_call: TRBV29-1; j_call: TRBJ2-7; clone_size: NA; cdr3_aa: CSVVGRAYSYEQYF
v_call: TRBV6-2/TRBV6-3; j_call: TRBJ2-7; clone_size: few; cdr3_aa: CASGAISYEQYF
v_call: TRBV28; j_call: TRBJ1-2; clone_size: NA; cdr3_aa: CASSRGQGNTF
v_call: TRBV6-5; j_call: TRBJ2-1; clone_size: once; cdr3_aa: CASSYPSGANEQFF
v_call: TRBV10-1; j_call: TRBJ2-1; clone_size: NA; cdr3_aa: CASSAAGGYNEQFF
v_call: TRBV10-2; j_call: TRBJ1-2; clone_size: NA; cdr3_aa: CASSEGGEGGYTF
v_call: TRBV28; j_call: TRBJ2-2; clone_size: NA; cdr3_aa: CASTVSGTGFTGELFF
v_call: TRBV20-1; j_call: TRBJ1-6; clone_size: few; cdr3_aa: CSARSGQPLSSYNSPLHF
v_call: TRBV11-1; j_call: TRBJ1-4; clone_size: NA; cdr3_aa: CASSQTYKEEKLFF
v_call: TRBV11-2; j_call: TRBJ2-3; clone_size: medium-sized; cdr3_aa: CASSLSGGALDTQYF
v_call: TRBV27; j_call: TRBJ2-7; clone_size: NA; cdr3_aa: CASSLRPGGGYEQYF